This record looks at one TCR beta chain sequence and its context. Under the authors' procedure: Amplification from reference gene primers served as the basis for estimated nucleated cell counts. Assay: immunoSEQ multiplex PCR; the TCRdb copy retains only in-frame clones and omits some. V, J and clone size were drawn from that table, and D and trimming were deduced from the DNA. Among about 70,000 clones listed, roughly 80% were seen once. This entry belongs to a study of blood T cell repertoires in COVID-19. Whole-study context: T cells, B-cell-depleted T cells, or PBMCs supplied cDNA or gDNA.

Trimming took off 2 bases at V and 5 bases at J, with 10 bases between the two ends. This CDR3 spans 14 amino acids. In germline, CDR1 is SGHVS, CDR2 FQNEAQ. The clonotype was recovered from a woman in her 70s with acute or convalescent COVID-19. Source material: peripheral blood. J is TRBJ1-5 and V is TRBV7-8; D gene uncertain. The CDR3 nucleotides are TGTGCCAGCAGCTTACAGTCGCCACATCAGCCCCAGCATTTT. Its protein is CASSLQSPHQPQHF.